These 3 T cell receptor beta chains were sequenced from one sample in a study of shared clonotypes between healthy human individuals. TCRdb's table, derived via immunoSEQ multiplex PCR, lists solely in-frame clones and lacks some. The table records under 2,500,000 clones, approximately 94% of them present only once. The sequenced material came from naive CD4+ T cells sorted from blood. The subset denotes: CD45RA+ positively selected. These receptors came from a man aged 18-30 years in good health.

The CDR3 DNA is TGTGCCAGCAGTTCCACGATAAATACGCAGTATTTT. As protein: CASSSTINTQYF. This chain links TRBV6-6 with TRBJ2-3, with no clear D. Trimming removed 4 bases at V and 7 bases at J, with 9 bases between. Germline CDR1 MNHNY, CDR2 SVGAGI (reference sequence). The CDR3 spans 12 residues.

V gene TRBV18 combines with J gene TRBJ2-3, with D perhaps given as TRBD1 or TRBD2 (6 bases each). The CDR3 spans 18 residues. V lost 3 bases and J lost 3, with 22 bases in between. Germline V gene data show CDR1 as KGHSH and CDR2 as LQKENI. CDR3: CASSPLSLTGGETDTQYF. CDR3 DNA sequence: TGTGCCAGCTCACCTTTAAGTTTGACAGGAGGGGAAACAGATACGCAGTATTTT.

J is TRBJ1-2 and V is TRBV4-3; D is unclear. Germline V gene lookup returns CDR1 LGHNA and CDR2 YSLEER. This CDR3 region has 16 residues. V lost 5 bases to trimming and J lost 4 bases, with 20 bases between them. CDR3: CASSVRSRRKTYGYTF. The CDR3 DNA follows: TGCGCCAGCAGCGTGCGTTCACGTCGAAAGACCTATGGCTACACCTTC.